One sample yielded the 20 T cell receptor beta chains listed below, sequenced in a study of T cell responses to AZD1222 COVID-19 vaccine (TCRdb year 2021). Library preparation used the immunoSEQ multiplex PCR assay. The clones in this table, taken by TCRdb from immuneACCESS, are in-frame only. Not every clone is retained; where verified, under half of the shortfall comes from an unresolved V gene, and the cause of the rest is unknown. The sample includes about 93,000 clones, with 80% to 90% observed a single time. 5.5% to 7% of the sample is in the top ten clones. The time point label, read with the paper, signifies: baseline before first vaccination. This specimen was peripheral blood, taken on day 0 of AZD1222 vaccination. These receptors all stem from an adult in good health.

V gene TRBV9 combines with J gene TRBJ1-2; D not resolved. V was cut by 0 bases and J by 8 bases, with 11 bases left in between. CDR3 size: 13 residues. Per germline, CDR1 SGDLS and CDR2 YYNGEE. CDR3 sequence: CASSVDPTRGYTF. CDR3 nucleotides: TGTGCCAGCAGCGTAGACCCGACGAGGGGCTACACCTTC.

V is TRBV30 and J is TRBJ1-1; 10 bases are a match to TRBD1. With V trimmed by 0 bases and J by 5 bases, 9 bases remained unmatched. Looked up from germline, CDR1 is GTSNPN and CDR2 is SVGIG (reference sequence). The CDR3 extends over 16 amino acids. The CDR3 loop is CAWSVPGQGMSTEAFF. Here the CDR3 DNA reads TGTGCCTGGAGTGTTCCGGGACAGGGGATGAGTACTGAAGCTTTCTTT.

The rearrangement uses TRBV11-2 and TRBJ2-1, with D perhaps matching TRBD1 (5 bases). The germline CDR1 and CDR2 sequences are SGHAT and FQNNGV. V gave up 2 bases and J gave up 7 bases, with 15 bases separating them. This CDR3 has 15 amino acids. As DNA, the CDR3 is TGTGCCAGCAGCTTACCGGCCGTAGGGGTGAATGAGCAGTTCTTC. Translated, it gives CASSLPAVGVNEQFF.

This clone was detected a few times. The gene calls are TRBV19 and TRBJ1-3, with 8 bases fitting TRBD1. From germline, CDR1 is LNHDA and CDR2 SQIVND (reference sequence). Trimming cost V 6 bases and J 0 bases; bases outside gene matches: 7. The CDR3 extends over 16 amino acids. For the CDR3, the DNA is TGTGCCAGTAGCCCGGGACAGGTCCTCTCTGGAAACACCATATATTTT. Translation: CASSPGQVLSGNTIYF.

The rearrangement joins TRBV6-6 to TRBJ1-2; tentative D call: TRBD1 (6 bases). V was pared by 7 bases and J by 8 bases, with 17 bases between. The CDR3 has 13 residues. The germline V gene has CDR1 MNHNY and CDR2 SVGAGI (reference sequence). The CDR3: CASTRGPDRGYTF. CDR3 in DNA: TGTGCCAGCACTCGGGGGCCCGACCGGGGCTACACCTTC.

CDR3 sequence (DNA): TGTGCCAGCAGTTTATCCGGGTTCTATTCACCCCTCCACTTT. As protein: CASSLSGFYSPLHF. The chain couples TRBV27 to TRBJ1-6, with D hard to call. Trimming removed 0 bases from V and 8 bases from J, with 8 bases in between. From germline, CDR1 is MNHEY and CDR2 SMNVEV (reference sequence). The CDR3 extends over 14 amino acids.

This clone was seen only a few times. The chain is built from TRBV6-8 and TRBJ1-5, with 8 nucleotides matching TRBD1. CDR3 length: 14 residues. V lost 6 bases, J lost 1 base, and 2 bases stayed unmatched. In germline, CDR1 is MNHGY, CDR2 SAAAGT. The CDR3 nucleotides are TGTGCCAGCAGCCGACAGGGGAGCAATCAGCCCCAGCATTTT. It is translated as CASSRQGSNQPQHF.

V is TRBV6-2 or TRBV6-3 and J is TRBJ2-5; D is perhaps TRBD1 (5 bases). From germline, CDR1 is MNHEY and CDR2 SVGEGT. The ends were cut back, 6 bases at V and 4 bases at J, with 15 bases in the middle. The CDR3 contains 14 residues. CDR3 sequence: CASSSATVTETQYF. The CDR3 coding sequence is TGTGCCAGCAGCAGTGCGACAGTAACAGAGACCCAGTACTTC.

The V gene is TRBV4-1, the J gene TRBJ2-1, with TRBD2 matching over 8 bases. V shed 3 bases, J shed 5 bases, and the junction held 6 bases outside the gene matches. Germline CDR1 and CDR2: MGHRA and YSYEKL. This CDR3 contains 15 residues. CDR3 amino acids: CASSQRTSPDNEQFF. CDR3 nucleotide sequence: TGCGCCAGCAGCCAGAGGACTAGCCCAGACAATGAGCAGTTCTTC.

The CDR3 DNA is TGTGCCAGCAGCGTAGGATCGGGTTACGATACGCAGTATTTT. This encodes CASSVGSGYDTQYF. The chain recombines TRBV9 with TRBJ2-3; the D is unclear. The CDR3 has 14 residues. Germline V lookup: CDR1 SGDLS, CDR2 YYNGEE. The ends were cut back, 0 bases at V and 6 bases at J, with 11 bases in the middle.

In regard to this clone: Mismatch with germline at one junction end may stem from a read error. The rearrangement links TRBV6-1 to TRBJ2-7, with D perhaps matching TRBD1 (6 bases). From germline, CDR1 is MNHNS and CDR2 SASEGT. CDR3 size: 14 residues. Here the CDR3 DNA reads TGTGCCAGCAGTGAAGCCCCACAGGGAGTCCACCGTGACTTC. Its translation is CASSEAPQGVHRDF.

The CDR3 is CASSRTATNEKLFF. The CDR3 DNA reads as TGTGCCAGCAGTAGAACTGCAACTAATGAAAAACTGTTTTTT. This sequence joins TRBV6-4 and TRBJ1-4; D not certain. The germline CDR1 and CDR2 sequences are MRHNA and SNTAGT. Deletions cut 5 bases from V and 0 bases from J, with 7 bases between. The length of the CDR3 is 14 residues.

The V gene is TRBV7-9, the J gene TRBJ2-7; tentative D call: TRBD2 (5 bases). The germline V gene has CDR1 SEHNR and CDR2 FQNEAQ (reference sequence). The CDR3 is 13 residues long. V was clipped by 1 base and J by 6 bases, with 10 bases between them. The CDR3 nucleotides are TGTGCCAGCAGCTTAGAACCGGGGATCGAGCAGTACTTC. Its translation is CASSLEPGIEQYF.

The chain combines TRBV7-8 with TRBJ1-1; D not certain. V lost 5 bases to trimming and J lost 4 bases, with 14 bases between them. This CDR3 has 14 residues. Germline V gives CDR1 SGHVS, CDR2 FQNEAQ. CDR3: CASSRAEVRTEAFF. The CDR3 DNA is TGTGCCAGCAGCCGGGCAGAGGTACGCACTGAAGCTTTCTTT.

The count of this clone is one. The gene calls are TRBV7-9 and TRBJ2-6; D is unresolved. Germline V gives CDR1 SEHNR, CDR2 FQNEAQ (reference sequence). The ends were cut back, 5 bases at V and 0 bases at J, with 8 bases in the middle. This CDR3 has 15 residues. CDR3 protein: CASSRVLSGANVLTF. The DNA of the CDR3 is TGTGCCAGCAGCCGAGTACTCTCTGGGGCCAACGTCCTGACTTTC.

The V gene is TRBV5-4, the J gene TRBJ2-7; 11 bases line up with TRBD1. V was pared by 3 bases and J by 0 bases, with 5 bases of the junction left unmatched. Germline lookup yields CDR1 SGHNT and CDR2 YYREEE (reference sequence). CDR3 size: 16 residues. The CDR3 spells CASSSRTGGPSYEQYF. Here the CDR3 DNA reads TGTGCCAGCAGCTCGAGGACAGGGGGCCCCTCCTACGAGCAGTACTTC.

This clone has just a few counts. The chain links TRBV6-2 or TRBV6-3 to TRBJ2-3; 15 bases map to TRBD2. V lost 5 bases and J lost 6; bases outside the gene matches: 12. The CDR3 has 18 amino acids. CDR1 and CDR2 (germline): MNHEY, SVGEGT. CDR3 sequence reads: CASSRRTSGRAGSDTQYF. In nucleotides, the CDR3 is TGTGCCAGCAGTCGCCGGACTAGCGGGAGGGCCGGGTCGGATACGCAGTATTTT.

This chain joins TRBV6-5 and TRBJ2-7; D is unresolved. V was shortened by 9 bases and J by 0 bases, with 15 bases between the two germline ends. Germline CDR1 is MNHEY and CDR2 is SVGAGI. This CDR3 is 14 amino acids long. Here the CDR3 DNA reads TGTGCCAGTGAGGTCGTGGCAAGCTCCTACGAGCAGTACTTC. This sequence encodes CASEVVASSYEQYF.

The chain employs TRBV18 and TRBJ2-7; D might be TRBD1 (6 bases). The CDR3 has 12 amino acids. Per germline, CDR1 KGHSH and CDR2 LQKENI. V dropped 8 bases and J dropped 5 bases, with 13 bases sitting between them. DNA of the CDR3: TGTGCCAGCACCACAGGGATGAACGAGCAGTACTTC. Amino acids: CASTTGMNEQYF.

This rearrangement joins TRBV7-2 to TRBJ1-2; TRBD1 might be the D (5 bases). Germline assignment: CDR1 SGHTA and CDR2 FQGNSA. Trimming took 0 bases from V and 6 from J, leaving 11 bases between them. CDR3 length equals 14 residues. As DNA, the CDR3 is TGTGCCAGCAGCTTAGCGTTAGGGGTGAATGGCTACACCTTC. It encodes CASSLALGVNGYTF.